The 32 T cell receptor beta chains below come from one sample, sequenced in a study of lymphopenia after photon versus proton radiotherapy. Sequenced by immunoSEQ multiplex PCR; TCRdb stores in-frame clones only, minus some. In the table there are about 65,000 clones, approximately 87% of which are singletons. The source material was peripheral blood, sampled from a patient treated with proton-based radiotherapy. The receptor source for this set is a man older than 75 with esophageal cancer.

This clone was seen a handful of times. The CDR3 DNA sequence: TGTGCCAGCAGCTTGGTTGGAAACACCATATATTTT. Translated: CASSLVGNTIYF. The chain couples TRBV5-6 to TRBJ1-3, with no clear D. V gave up 0 bases and J gave up 3 bases, with 1 base separating them. The CDR3 is made up of 12 amino acids. From germline, CDR1 is SGHDT and CDR2 YYEEEE.

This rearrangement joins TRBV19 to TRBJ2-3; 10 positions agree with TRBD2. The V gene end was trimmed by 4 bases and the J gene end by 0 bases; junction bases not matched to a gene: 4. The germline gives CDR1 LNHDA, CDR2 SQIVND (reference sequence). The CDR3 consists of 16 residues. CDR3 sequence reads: CASSTRLAGSTDTQYF. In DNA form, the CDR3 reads TGTGCCAGTAGTACCAGACTAGCGGGTAGCACAGATACGCAGTATTTT. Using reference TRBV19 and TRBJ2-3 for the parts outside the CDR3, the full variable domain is DGGITQSPKYLFRKEGQNVTLSCEQNLNHDAMYWYRQDPGQGLRLIYYSQIVNDFQKGDIAEGYSVSREKKESFPLTVTSAQKNPTAFYLCASSTRLAGSTDTQYFGPGTRLTVL.

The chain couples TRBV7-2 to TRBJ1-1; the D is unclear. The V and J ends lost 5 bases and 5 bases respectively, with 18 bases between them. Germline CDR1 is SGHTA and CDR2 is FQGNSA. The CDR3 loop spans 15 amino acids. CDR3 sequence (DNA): TGTGCCAGCAGCAACCGGGGTACCGGAGGGACTGAAGCTTTCTTT. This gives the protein CASSNRGTGGTEAFF.

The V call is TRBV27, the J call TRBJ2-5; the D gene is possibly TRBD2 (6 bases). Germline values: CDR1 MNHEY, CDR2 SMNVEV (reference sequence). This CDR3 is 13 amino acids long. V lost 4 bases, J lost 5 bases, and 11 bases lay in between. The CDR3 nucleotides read TGTGCCAGCAGTTCACTAGCACGGGAGACCCAGTACTTC. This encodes CASSSLARETQYF.

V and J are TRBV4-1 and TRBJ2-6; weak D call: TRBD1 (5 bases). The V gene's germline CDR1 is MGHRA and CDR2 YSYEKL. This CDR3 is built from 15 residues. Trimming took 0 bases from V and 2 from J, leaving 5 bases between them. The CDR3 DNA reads TGCGCCAGCAGCCAAGAAGGGGCTGGGGCCAACGTCCTGACTTTC. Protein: CASSQEGAGANVLTF.

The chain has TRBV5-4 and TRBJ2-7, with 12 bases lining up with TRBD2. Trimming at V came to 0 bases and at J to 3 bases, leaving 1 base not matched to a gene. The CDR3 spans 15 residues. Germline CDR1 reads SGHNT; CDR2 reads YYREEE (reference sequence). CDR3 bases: TGTGCCAGCAGCTTGGGACTAGCGGGAGACTACGAGCAGTACTTC. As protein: CASSLGLAGDYEQYF.

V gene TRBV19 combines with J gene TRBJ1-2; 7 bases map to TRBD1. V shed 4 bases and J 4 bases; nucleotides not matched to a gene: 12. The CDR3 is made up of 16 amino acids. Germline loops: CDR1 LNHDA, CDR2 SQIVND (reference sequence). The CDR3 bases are TGTGCCAGTAGTACCCTGACAGGGCGCGCAGCCTATGGCTACACCTTC. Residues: CASSTLTGRAAYGYTF.

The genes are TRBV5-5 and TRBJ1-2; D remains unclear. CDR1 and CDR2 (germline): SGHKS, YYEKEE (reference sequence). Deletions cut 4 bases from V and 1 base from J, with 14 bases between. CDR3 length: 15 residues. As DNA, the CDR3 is TGTGCCAGCAGCGCTTGGGCCAGTGGTAACTATGGCTACACCTTC. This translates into CASSAWASGNYGYTF.

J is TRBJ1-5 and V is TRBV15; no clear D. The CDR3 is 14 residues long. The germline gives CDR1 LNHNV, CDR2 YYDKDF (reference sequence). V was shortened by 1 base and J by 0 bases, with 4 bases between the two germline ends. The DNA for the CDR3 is TGTGCCACCAGCAGAGGCAGTAGCAATCAGCCCCAGCATTTT. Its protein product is CATSRGSSNQPQHF.

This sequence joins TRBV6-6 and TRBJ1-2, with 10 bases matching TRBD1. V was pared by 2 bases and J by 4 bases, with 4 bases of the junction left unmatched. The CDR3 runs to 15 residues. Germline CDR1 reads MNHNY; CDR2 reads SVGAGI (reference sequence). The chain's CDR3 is CASSYPDRGIYGYTF. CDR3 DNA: TGTGCCAGCAGTTACCCGGACAGGGGGATCTATGGCTACACCTTC.

The CDR3 bases are TGTGCCAGCAGCTTAGGTGACAGGGGCTTTTCACCCCTCCACTTT. Protein sequence: CASSLGDRGFSPLHF. V and J are TRBV7-9 and TRBJ1-6; 8 bases are a match to TRBD1. J lost 9 bases, V lost 1 base, and 5 bases had no gene match. This CDR3 comprises 15 residues. Germline loops: CDR1 SEHNR, CDR2 FQNEAQ (reference sequence).

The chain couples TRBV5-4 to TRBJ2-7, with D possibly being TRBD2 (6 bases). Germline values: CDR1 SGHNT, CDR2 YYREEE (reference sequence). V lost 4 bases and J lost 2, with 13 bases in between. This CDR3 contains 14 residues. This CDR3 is CASSHRDLAYEQYF. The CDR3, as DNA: TGTGCCAGCAGCCACCGGGACTTAGCCTACGAGCAGTACTTC.

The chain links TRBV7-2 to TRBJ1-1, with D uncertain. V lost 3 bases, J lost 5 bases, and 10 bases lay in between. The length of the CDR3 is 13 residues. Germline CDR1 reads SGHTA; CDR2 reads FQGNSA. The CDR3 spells CASSFAGWTEAFF. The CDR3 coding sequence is TGTGCCAGCAGCTTTGCGGGGTGGACTGAAGCTTTCTTT. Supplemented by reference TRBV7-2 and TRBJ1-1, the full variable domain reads GAGVSQSPSNKVTEKGKDVELRCDPISGHTALYWYRQSLGQGLEFLIYFQGNSAPDKSGLPSDRFSAERTGGSVSTLTIQRTQQEDSAVYLCASSFAGWTEAFFGQGTRLTVV.

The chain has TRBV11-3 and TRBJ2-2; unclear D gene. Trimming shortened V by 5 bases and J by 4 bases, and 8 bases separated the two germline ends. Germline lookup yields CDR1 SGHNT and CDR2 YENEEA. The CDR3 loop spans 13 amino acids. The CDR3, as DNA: TGTGCCAGCAGCCCCCTCTCCACCGGGGAGCTGTTTTTT. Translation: CASSPLSTGELFF.

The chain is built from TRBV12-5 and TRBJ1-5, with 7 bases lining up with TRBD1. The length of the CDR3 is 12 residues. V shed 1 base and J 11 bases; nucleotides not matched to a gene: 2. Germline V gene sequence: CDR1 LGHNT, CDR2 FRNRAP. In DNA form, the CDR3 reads TGTGCTAGTGGTTTGGCCGACAGGGCCCAGCATTTT. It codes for CASGLADRAQHF.

As DNA, the CDR3 is TGTGCCAGCAGCACTAGCCTCCGAGGCACCGGGGAGCTGTTTTTT. Its protein is CASSTSLRGTGELFF. The chain recombines TRBV9 with TRBJ2-2; possible D gene TRBD2, 6 bases. V was cut by 4 bases and J by 4 bases, with 14 bases left in between. The germline V gene encodes CDR1 SGDLS and CDR2 YYNGEE. This CDR3 comprises 15 residues.

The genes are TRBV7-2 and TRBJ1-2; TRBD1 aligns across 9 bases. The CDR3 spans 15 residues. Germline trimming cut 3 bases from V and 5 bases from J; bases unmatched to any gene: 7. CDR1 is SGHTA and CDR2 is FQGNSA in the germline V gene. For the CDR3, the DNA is TGTGCCAGCAGCTTCCTGGACAGGGGAGGTTATGGCTACACCTTC. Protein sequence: CASSFLDRGGYGYTF.

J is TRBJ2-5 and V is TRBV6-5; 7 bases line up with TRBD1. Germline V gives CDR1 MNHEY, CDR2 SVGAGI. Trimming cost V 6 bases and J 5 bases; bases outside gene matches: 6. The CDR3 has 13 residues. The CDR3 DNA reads TGTGCCAGCAGAAGACAGGGAAGGGAGACCCAGTACTTC. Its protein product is CASRRQGRETQYF.

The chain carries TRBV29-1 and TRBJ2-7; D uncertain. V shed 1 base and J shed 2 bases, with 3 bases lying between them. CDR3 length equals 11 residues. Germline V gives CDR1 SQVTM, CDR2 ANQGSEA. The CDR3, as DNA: TGCAGCGTTGAAGCGACCTACGAGCAGTACTTC. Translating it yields CSVEATYEQYF.

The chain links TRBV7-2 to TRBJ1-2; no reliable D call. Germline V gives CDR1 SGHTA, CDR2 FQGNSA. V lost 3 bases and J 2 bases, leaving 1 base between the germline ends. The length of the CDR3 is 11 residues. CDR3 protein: CASSLNYGYTF. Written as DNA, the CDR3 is TGTGCCAGCAGCTTGAACTATGGCTACACCTTC.

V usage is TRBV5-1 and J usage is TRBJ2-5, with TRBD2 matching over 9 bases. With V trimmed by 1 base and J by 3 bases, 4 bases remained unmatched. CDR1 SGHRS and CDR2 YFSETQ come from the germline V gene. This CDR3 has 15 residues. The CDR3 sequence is CASSLRASGEETQYF. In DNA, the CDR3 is TGCGCCAGCAGCTTGAGGGCTAGCGGGGAAGAGACCCAGTACTTC.

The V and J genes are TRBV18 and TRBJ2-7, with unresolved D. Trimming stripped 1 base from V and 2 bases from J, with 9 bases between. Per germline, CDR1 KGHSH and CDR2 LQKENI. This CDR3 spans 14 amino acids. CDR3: CASSPRQFTYEQYF. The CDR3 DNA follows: TGTGCCAGCTCACCACGGCAGTTCACCTACGAGCAGTACTTC. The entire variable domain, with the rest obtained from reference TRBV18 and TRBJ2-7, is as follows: NAGVMQNPRHLVRRRGQEARLRCSPMKGHSHVYWYRQLPEEGLKFMVYLQKENIIDESGMPKERFSAEFPKEGPSILRIQQVVRGDSAAYFCASSPRQFTYEQYFGPGTRLTVT.

The CDR3 DNA follows: TGTGCCAGCAGCTTAGTATCCGCAGGGTGGGCCGACGAGCAGTACTTC. Its protein product is CASSLVSAGWADEQYF. The chain couples TRBV11-1 to TRBJ2-7, with D perhaps matching TRBD1 (5 bases). CDR1 is SGHAT and CDR2 is FQDESV in the germline V gene (reference sequence). Trimming removed 1 base at V and 5 bases at J, with 18 bases between. CDR3 length equals 16 residues. The complete variable domain, with remaining parts taken from reference TRBV11-1 and TRBJ2-7, reads EAEVAQSPRYKITEKSQAVAFWCDPISGHATLYWYRQILGQGPELLVQFQDESVVDDSQLPKDRFSAERLKGVDSTLKIQPAELGDSAMYLCASSLVSAGWADEQYFGPGTRLTVT.

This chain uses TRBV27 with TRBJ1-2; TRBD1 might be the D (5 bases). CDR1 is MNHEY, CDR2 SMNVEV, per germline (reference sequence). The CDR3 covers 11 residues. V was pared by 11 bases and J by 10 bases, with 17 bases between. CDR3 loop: CAVRVFDDYTF. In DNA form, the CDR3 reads TGTGCCGTCAGGGTGTTTGATGACTACACCTTC.

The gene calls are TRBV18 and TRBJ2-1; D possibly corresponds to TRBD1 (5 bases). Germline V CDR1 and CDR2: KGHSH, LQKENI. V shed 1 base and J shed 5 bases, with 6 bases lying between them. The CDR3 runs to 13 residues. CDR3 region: CASSPQTDNEQFF. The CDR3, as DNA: TGTGCCAGCTCACCACAGACAGACAATGAGCAGTTCTTC.

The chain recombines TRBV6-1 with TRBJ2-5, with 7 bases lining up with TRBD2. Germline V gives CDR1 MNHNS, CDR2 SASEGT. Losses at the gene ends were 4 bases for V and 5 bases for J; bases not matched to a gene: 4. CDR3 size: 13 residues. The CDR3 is CASSGGGIETQYF. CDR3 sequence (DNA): TGTGCCAGCAGTGGGGGGGGGATCGAGACCCAGTACTTC.

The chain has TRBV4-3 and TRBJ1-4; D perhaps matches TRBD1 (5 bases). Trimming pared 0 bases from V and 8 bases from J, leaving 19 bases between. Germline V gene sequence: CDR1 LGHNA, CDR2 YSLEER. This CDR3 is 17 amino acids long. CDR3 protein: CASSQEASRVKEEKLFF. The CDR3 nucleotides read TGCGCCAGCAGCCAAGAGGCCTCCAGGGTAAAGGAAGAAAAACTGTTTTTT.

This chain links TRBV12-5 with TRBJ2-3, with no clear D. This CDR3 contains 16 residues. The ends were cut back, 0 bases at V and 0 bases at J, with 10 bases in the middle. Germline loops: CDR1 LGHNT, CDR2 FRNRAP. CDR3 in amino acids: CASGLVRRISTDTQYF. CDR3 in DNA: TGTGCTAGTGGTTTGGTACGACGTATTAGCACAGATACGCAGTATTTT.

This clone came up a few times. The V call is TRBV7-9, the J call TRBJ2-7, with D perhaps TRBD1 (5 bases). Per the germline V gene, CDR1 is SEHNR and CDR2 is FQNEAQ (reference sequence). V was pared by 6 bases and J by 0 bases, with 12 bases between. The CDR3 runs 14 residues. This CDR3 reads CASRSQGHSYEQYF. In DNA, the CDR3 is TGTGCCAGCAGATCCCAGGGTCACTCCTACGAGCAGTACTTC.

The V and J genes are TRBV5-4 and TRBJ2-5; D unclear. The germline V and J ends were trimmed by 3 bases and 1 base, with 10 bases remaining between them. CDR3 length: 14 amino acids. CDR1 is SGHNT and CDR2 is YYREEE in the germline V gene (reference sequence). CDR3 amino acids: CASSYRGGQETQYF. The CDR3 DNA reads TGTGCCAGCAGCTACCGTGGCGGCCAAGAGACCCAGTACTTC.

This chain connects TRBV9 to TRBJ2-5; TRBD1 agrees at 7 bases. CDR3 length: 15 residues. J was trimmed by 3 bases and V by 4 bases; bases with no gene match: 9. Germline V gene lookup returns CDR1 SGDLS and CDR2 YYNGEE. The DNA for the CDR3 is TGTGCCAGCAGCCCCTCCGGGACAGAGAAAGAGACCCAGTACTTC. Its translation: CASSPSGTEKETQYF. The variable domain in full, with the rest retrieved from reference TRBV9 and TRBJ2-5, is DSGVTQTPKHLITATGQRVTLRCSPRSGDLSVYWYQQSLDQGLQFLIQYYNGEERAKGNILERFSAQQFPDLHSELNLSSLELGDSALYFCASSPSGTEKETQYFGPGTRLLVL.

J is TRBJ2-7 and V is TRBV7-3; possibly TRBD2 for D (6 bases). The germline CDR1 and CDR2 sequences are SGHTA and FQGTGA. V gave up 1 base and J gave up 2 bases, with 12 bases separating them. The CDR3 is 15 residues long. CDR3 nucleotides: TGTGCCAGCAGCTTAAAAGCCGGGACTCCCTACGAGCAGTACTTC. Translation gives CASSLKAGTPYEQYF.